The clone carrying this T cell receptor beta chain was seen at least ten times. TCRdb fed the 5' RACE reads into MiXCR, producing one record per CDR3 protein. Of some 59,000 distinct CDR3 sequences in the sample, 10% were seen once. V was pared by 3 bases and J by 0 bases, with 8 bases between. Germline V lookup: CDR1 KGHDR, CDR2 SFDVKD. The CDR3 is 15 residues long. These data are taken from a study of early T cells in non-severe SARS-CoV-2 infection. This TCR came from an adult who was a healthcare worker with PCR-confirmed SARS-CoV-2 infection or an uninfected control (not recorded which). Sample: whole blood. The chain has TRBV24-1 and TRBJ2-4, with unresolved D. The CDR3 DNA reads TGTGCCACCAGTGATGATCGCGGAGCCAAAAACATTCAGTACTTC. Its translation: CATSDDRGAKNIQYF.